The rows below give T cell receptor beta chains drawn from one sample of a study of sequential checkpoint blockade in melanoma. Assay used: immunoSEQ multiplex PCR; TCRdb lists only in-frame clones, some missing. This sample carries just over 9,000 clones, 59% of them seen once, and the ten largest clones take approximately 44%. Sequenced here: CD8+ T cells sorted from blood (inferred from file names), sampled from a patient given nivolumab and ipilimumab in sequence. All receptors derive from a human donor with melanoma. Each CDR3 is given with its conserved first and last residue. The D gene is left open where the match is weak. Clone size is not always given. Where it is, it says once, few, many or a class for expanded clones.

cdr3_length d_call clone_size j_call v_call cdr3_aa cdr3_nt
16 TRBD1 . TRBJ1-6 TRBV27 CASSLRGPSDNSPLHF TGTGCCAGCAGTCTCAGGGGGCCCTCGGATAATTCACCCCTCCACTTT
15 . . TRBJ2-3 TRBV9 CASSPGVASTDTQYF TGTGCCAGCAGCCCGGGAGTTGCTAGCACAGATACGCAGTATTTT
16 . few TRBJ2-1 TRBV28 CASSGISGPSYNEQFF TGTGCCAGCAGTGGTATTAGCGGCCCCTCCTACAATGAGCAGTTCTTC
13 TRBD1 . TRBJ2-7 TRBV11-2 CASSFGQAYEQYF TGTGCCAGCAGCTTCGGACAGGCCTACGAGCAGTACTTC
15 TRBD2 . TRBJ2-7 TRBV7-2 CASSLAGTSGYEQYF TGTGCCAGCAGCCTGGCCGGGACTAGCGGCTACGAGCAGTACTTC
15 TRBD2 once TRBJ2-5 TRBV9 CASSPVAGGLETQYF TGTGCCAGCAGCCCGGTAGCGGGGGGGCTGGAGACCCAGTACTTC
16 TRBD2 . TRBJ2-5 TRBV27 CASSPLAGDGEETQYF TGTGCCAGCAGTCCTTTAGCGGGGGATGGGGAAGAGACCCAGTACTTC
13 . few TRBJ2-7 TRBV10-3 CAISEGVDYEQYF TGTGCCATCAGTGAGGGAGTGGACTACGAGCAGTACTTC
15 . . TRBJ2-7 TRBV11-2 CASSLSGGEAYEQYF TGTGCCAGCAGCTTAAGCGGCGGTGAAGCCTACGAGCAGTACTTC
14 TRBD1 . TRBJ2-7 TRBV5-4 CASSLEGQTYEQYF TGTGCCAGCAGCTTGGAGGGACAGACCTACGAGCAGTACTTC
16 TRBD1 . TRBJ1-2 TRBV2 CASSYQTGTGVYGYTF TGTGCCAGCAGTTACCAAACCGGGACAGGGGTATATGGCTACACCTTC
14 . . TRBJ1-1 TRBV5-4 CASSLGGLNTEAFF TGTGCCAGCAGCTTGGGCGGTTTGAACACTGAAGCTTTCTTT
14 . . TRBJ2-1 TRBV4-3 CASSQGLSGNEQFF TGCGCCAGCAGCCAAGGTTTATCGGGGAATGAGCAGTTCTTC
14 TRBD1 medium-sized TRBJ1-5 TRBV6-5 CASSPGTGLEPQHF TGTGCCAGCAGCCCCGGGACAGGGTTGGAGCCCCAGCATTTT
15 TRBD1 . TRBJ2-1 TRBV7-9 CASSQGQGESNEQFF TGTGCCAGCAGCCAGGGACAGGGGGAATCCAATGAGCAGTTCTTC
13 TRBD1 . TRBJ2-3 TRBV9 CASSDRQGVTQYF TGTGCCAGCAGCGACCGACAGGGAGTCACGCAGTATTTT
15 TRBD1 . TRBJ2-1 TRBV19 CASSLTGGAYNEQFF TGTGCCAGTAGTCTGACAGGGGGGGCCTACAATGAGCAGTTCTTC
16 TRBD1 few TRBJ1-6 TRBV7-8 CASSLGPTGVDSPLHF TGTGCCAGCAGCTTAGGACCGACAGGGGTGGACTCACCCCTCCACTTT
16 TRBD2 . TRBJ2-5 TRBV4-1 CASSHRLAGSQETQYF TGCGCCAGCAGCCATAGACTAGCGGGGAGTCAAGAGACCCAGTACTTC
15 TRBD1 once TRBJ1-1 TRBV27 CASSFMGQQDTEAFF TGTGCCAGCAGTTTTATGGGACAGCAGGACACTGAAGCTTTCTTT
15 TRBD1 . TRBJ2-2 TRBV28 CASSWDRGNTGELFF TGTGCCAGCAGCTGGGACAGGGGAAACACCGGGGAGCTGTTTTTT
10 . . TRBJ1-2 TRBV2 CASSASGAAF TGTGCCAGCAGCGCCAGTGGGGCCGCCTTC
14 . . TRBJ2-7 TRBV6-5 CASSYSDSSYEQYF TGTGCCAGCAGTTACTCGGACAGCTCCTACGAGCAGTACTTC
17 TRBD2 few TRBJ2-2 TRBV29-1 CSVEDPAGLAHTGELFF TGCAGCGTTGAAGACCCCGCGGGACTAGCACACACCGGGGAGCTGTTTTTT
15 . . TRBJ1-3 TRBV7-9 CASVGQWSSGNTIYF TGTGCCAGCGTGGGACAATGGAGCTCTGGAAACACCATATATTTT
12 TRBD1 . TRBJ2-7 TRBV2 CATGQASYEQYF TGTGCCACAGGACAGGCTTCCTACGAGCAGTACTTC
12 . few TRBJ2-2 TRBV19 CASKMETGELFF TGTGCCAGTAAGATGGAGACCGGGGAGCTGTTTTTT
16 TRBD2 . TRBJ2-3 TRBV15 CATSRGASGITDTQYF TGTGCCACCAGCAGAGGGGCTAGCGGTATCACAGATACGCAGTATTTT
16 TRBD2 . TRBJ2-3 TRBV11-3 CASSTRLAGVADTQYF TGTGCCAGCAGCACCCGACTAGCGGGGGTGGCAGATACGCAGTATTTT
12 . . TRBJ2-5 TRBV11-2 CASSPLLETQYF TGTGCCAGCAGCCCCCTACTAGAGACCCAGTACTTC
12 . once TRBJ2-7 TRBV11-2 CASSLVPGEQYF TGTGCCAGCAGCTTGGTTCCGGGAGAGCAGTACTTC
15 TRBD2 . TRBJ2-1 TRBV9 CASSSGTSGRNEQFF TGTGCCAGCAGCTCCGGGACTAGCGGAAGGAATGAGCAGTTCTTC